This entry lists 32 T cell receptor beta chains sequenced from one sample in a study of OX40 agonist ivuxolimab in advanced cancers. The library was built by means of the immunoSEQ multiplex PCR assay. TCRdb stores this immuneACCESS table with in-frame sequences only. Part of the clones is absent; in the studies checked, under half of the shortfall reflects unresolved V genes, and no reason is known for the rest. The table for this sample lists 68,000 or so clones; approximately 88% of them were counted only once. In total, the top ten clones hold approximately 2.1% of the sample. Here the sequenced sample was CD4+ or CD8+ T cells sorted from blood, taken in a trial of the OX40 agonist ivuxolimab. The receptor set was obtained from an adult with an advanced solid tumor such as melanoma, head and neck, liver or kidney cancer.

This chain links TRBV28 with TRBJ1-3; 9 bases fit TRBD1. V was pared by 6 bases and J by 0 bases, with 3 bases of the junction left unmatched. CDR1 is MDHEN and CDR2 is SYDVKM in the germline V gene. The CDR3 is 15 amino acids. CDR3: CASRRDRVSGNTIYF. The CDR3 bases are TGTGCCAGCAGGCGGGACAGGGTCTCTGGAAACACCATATATTTT. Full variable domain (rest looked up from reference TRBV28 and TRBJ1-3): DVKVTQSSRYLVKRTGEKVFLECVQDMDHENMFWYRQDPGLGLRLIYFSYDVKMKEKGDIPEGYSVSREKKERFSLILESASTNQTSMYLCASRRDRVSGNTIYFGEGSWLTVV.

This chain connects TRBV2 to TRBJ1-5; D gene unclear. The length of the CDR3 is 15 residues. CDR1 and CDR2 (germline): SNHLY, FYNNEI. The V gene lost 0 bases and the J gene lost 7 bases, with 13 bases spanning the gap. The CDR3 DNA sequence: TGTGCCAGCAGTGAAGCAGGTCAACGAGGACAGCCCCAGCATTTT. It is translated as CASSEAGQRGQPQHF. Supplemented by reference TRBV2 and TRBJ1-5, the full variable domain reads EPEVTQTPSHQVTQMGQEVILRCVPISNHLYFYWYRQILGQKVEFLVSFYNNEISEKSEIFDDQFSVERPDGSNFTLKIRSTKLEDSAMYFCASSEAGQRGQPQHFGDGTRLSIL.

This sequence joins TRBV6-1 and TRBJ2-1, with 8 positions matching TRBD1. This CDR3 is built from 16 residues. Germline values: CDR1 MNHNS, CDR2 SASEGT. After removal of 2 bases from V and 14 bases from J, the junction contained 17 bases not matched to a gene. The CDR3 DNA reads TGTGCCAGCAGTGAATCGCCAGCAGGGGGCGCAGGTCGGGAGTTCTTC. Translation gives CASSESPAGGAGREFF.

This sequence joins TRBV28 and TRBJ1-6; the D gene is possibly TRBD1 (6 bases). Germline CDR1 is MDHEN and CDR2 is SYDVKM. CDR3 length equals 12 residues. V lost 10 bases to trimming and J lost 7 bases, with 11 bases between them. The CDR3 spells CATSRGNSPLHF. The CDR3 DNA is TGTGCCACGTCCAGGGGAAATTCACCCCTCCACTTT.

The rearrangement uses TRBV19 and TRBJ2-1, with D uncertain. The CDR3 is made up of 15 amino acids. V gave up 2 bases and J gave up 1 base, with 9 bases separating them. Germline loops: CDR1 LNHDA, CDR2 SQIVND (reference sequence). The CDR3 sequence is CASSIRQPSYNEQFF. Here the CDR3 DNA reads TGTGCCAGTAGTATAAGGCAACCGTCCTACAATGAGCAGTTCTTC.

CDR3 loop: CASSLMTGNTGELFF. The CDR3 coding sequence is TGTGCCAGCAGCTTGATGACAGGGAACACCGGGGAGCTGTTTTTT. V usage is TRBV5-8 and J usage is TRBJ2-2; a weak D match, TRBD1 (6 bases). Germline V gives CDR1 SGHTS, CDR2 YDEGEE. Trimming pared 1 base from V and 1 base from J, leaving 8 bases between. This CDR3 comprises 15 residues.

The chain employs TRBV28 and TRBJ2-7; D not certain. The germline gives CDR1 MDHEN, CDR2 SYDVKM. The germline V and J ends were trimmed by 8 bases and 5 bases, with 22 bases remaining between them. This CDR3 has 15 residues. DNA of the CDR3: TGTGCCAGCGGTCCCGGTTTCTTTAGGGCCAACGAGCAGTACTTC. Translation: CASGPGFFRANEQYF.

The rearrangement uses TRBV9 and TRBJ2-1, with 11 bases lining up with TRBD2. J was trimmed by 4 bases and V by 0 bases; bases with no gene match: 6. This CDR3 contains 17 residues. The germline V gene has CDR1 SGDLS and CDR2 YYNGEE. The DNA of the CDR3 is TGTGCCAGCAGCGTAGCGACTAGCGGGATATATTACAATGAGCAGTTCTTC. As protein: CASSVATSGIYYNEQFF. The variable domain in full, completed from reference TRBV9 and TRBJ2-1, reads DSGVTQTPKHLITATGQRVTLRCSPRSGDLSVYWYQQSLDQGLQFLIQYYNGEERAKGNILERFSAQQFPDLHSELNLSSLELGDSALYFCASSVATSGIYYNEQFFGPGTRLTVL.

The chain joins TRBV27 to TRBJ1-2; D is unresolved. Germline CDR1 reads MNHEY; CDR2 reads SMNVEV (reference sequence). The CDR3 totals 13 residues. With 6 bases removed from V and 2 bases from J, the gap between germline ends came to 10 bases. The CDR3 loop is CASSKGPNYGYTF. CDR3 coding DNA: TGTGCCAGCAGCAAGGGTCCGAACTATGGCTACACCTTC.

CDR3 sequence (DNA): TGTGCCAGCAGCTTACTGGGGACAGGAGGTAATTCACCCCTCCACTTT. This encodes CASSLLGTGGNSPLHF. The chain employs TRBV7-2 and TRBJ1-6; TRBD1 matches at 8 bases. Germline V lookup: CDR1 SGHTA, CDR2 FQGNSA. V lost 2 bases, J lost 6 bases, and 6 bases stayed unmatched. This CDR3 contains 16 residues. The full variable domain, rest sourced from reference TRBV7-2 and TRBJ1-6, is GAGVSQSPSNKVTEKGKDVELRCDPISGHTALYWYRQSLGQGLEFLIYFQGNSAPDKSGLPSDRFSAERTGGSVSTLTIQRTQQEDSAVYLCASSLLGTGGNSPLHFGNGTRLTVT.

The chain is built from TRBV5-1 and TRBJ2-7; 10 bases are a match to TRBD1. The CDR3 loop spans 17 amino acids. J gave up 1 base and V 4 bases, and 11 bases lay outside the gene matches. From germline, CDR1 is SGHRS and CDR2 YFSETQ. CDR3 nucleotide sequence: TGCGCCAGCAGCCTACGTGTAGGGACAGGGGAGTCCTACGAGCAGTACTTC. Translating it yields CASSLRVGTGESYEQYF.

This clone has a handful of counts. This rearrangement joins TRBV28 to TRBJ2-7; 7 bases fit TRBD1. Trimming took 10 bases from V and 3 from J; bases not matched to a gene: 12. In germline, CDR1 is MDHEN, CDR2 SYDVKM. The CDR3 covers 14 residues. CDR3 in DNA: TGTGCCATCCAGGCCGGGACAGCGAACTACGAGCAGTACTTC. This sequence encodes CAIQAGTANYEQYF.

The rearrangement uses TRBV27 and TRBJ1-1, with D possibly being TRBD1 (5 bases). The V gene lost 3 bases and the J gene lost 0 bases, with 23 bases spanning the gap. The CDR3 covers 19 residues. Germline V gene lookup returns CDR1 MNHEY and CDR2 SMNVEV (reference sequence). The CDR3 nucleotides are TGTGCCAGCAGTTTTATTTCGGGGGGAGCGAACAGGTTGAACACTGAAGCTTTCTTT. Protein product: CASSFISGGANRLNTEAFF.

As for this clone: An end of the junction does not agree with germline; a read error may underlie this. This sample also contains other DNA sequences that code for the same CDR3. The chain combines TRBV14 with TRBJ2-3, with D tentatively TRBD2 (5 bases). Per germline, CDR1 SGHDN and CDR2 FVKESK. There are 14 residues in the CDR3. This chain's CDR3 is CASSLGGSTDTQYF. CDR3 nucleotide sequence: TGTGCCAGCAGCCTCGGAGGAAGCACGGATACGCAGTATTTT.

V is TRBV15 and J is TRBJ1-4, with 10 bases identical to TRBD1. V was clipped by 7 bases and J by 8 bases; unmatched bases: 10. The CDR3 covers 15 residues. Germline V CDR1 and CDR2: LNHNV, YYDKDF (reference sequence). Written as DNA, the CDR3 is TGTGCCACCACCGCTCACGGGACAGGGGACGAAAAACTGTTTTTT. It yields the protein CATTAHGTGDEKLFF.

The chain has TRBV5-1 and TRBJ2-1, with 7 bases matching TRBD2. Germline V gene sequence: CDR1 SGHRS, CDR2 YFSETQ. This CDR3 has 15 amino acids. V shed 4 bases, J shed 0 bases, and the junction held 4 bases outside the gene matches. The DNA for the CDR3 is TGCGCCAGCAGCCGGCGGGAGACCTCCTACAATGAGCAGTTCTTC. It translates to CASSRRETSYNEQFF.

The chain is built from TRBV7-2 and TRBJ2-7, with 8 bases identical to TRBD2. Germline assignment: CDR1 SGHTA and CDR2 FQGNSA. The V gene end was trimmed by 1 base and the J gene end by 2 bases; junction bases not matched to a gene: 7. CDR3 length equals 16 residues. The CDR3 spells CASSLGASGSPYEQYF. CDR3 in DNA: TGTGCCAGCAGCTTAGGGGCTAGCGGGTCTCCCTACGAGCAGTACTTC.

The CDR3 DNA follows: TGTGCCAGTACTACAGGGGGTGCCTCAACTAATGAAAAACTGTTTTTT. It encodes CASTTGGASTNEKLFF. V and J are TRBV19 and TRBJ1-4; 8 positions match TRBD1. The V and J ends lost 7 bases and 0 bases, in that order; junction bases with no gene match: 7. The V gene's germline CDR1 is LNHDA and CDR2 SQIVND (reference sequence). There are 16 residues in the CDR3. Supplemented by reference TRBV19 and TRBJ1-4, the full variable domain reads DGGITQSPKYLFRKEGQNVTLSCEQNLNHDAMYWYRQDPGQGLRLIYYSQIVNDFQKGDIAEGYSVSREKKESFPLTVTSAQKNPTAFYLCASTTGGASTNEKLFFGSGTQLSVL.

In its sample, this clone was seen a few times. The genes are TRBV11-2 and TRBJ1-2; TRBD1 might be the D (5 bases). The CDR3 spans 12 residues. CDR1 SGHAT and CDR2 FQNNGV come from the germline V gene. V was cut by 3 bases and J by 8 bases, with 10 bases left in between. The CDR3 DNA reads TGTGCCAGCAGCTTTTCTCGGGGGGGCTACACCTTC. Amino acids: CASSFSRGGYTF.

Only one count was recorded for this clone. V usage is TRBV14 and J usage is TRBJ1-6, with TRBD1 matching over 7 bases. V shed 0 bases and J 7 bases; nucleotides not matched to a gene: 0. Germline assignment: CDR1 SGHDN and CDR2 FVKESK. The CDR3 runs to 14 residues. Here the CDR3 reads CASSQEGQNSPLHF. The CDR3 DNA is TGTGCCAGCAGCCAAGAGGGACAGAATTCACCCCTCCACTTT.

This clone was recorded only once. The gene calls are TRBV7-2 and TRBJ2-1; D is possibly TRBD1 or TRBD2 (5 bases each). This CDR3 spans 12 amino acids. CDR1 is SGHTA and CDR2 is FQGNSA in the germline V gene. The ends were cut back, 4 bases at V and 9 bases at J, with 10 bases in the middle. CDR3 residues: CASSSYGGEQFF. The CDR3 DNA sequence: TGTGCCAGCAGCTCCTATGGGGGTGAGCAGTTCTTC.

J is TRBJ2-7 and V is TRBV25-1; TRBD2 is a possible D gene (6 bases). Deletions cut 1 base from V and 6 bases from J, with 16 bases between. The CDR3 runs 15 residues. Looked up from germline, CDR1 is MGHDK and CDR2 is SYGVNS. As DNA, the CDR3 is TGTGCCAGCAGTGAATGGGGGGACCGCGGATTCGAGCAGTACTTC. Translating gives CASSEWGDRGFEQYF.

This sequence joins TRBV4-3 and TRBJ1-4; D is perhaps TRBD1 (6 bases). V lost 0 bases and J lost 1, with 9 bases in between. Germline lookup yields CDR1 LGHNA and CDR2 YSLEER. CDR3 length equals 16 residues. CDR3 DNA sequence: TGCGCCAGCAGCCAAGAACCCAGGGGAACTAATGAAAAACTGTTTTTT. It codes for CASSQEPRGTNEKLFF.

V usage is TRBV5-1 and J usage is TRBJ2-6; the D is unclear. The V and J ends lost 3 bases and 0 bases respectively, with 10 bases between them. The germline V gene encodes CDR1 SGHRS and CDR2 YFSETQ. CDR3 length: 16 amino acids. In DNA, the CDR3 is TGCGCCAGCAGCTCAGACCGTCACTCTGGGGCCAACGTCCTGACTTTC. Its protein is CASSSDRHSGANVLTF.

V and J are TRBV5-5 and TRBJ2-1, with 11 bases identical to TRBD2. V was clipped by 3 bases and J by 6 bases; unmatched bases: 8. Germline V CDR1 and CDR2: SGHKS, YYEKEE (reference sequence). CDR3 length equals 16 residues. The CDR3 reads CASSYYVGLAGNEQFF. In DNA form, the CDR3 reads TGTGCCAGCAGCTACTACGTTGGACTAGCGGGCAATGAGCAGTTCTTC.

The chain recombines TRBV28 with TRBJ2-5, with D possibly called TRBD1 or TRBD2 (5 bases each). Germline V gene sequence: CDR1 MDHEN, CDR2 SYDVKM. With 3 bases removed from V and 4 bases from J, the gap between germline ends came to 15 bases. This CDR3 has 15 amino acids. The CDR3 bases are TGTGCCAGCAGTTTCCCACGCTCGGGGCCAGAGACCCAGTACTTC. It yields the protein CASSFPRSGPETQYF.

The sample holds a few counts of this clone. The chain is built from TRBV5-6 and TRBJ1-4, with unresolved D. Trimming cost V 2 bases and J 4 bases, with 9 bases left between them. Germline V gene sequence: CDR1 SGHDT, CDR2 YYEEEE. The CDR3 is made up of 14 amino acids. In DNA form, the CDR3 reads TGTGCCAGCAGCTTCGAGGGTCTTAATGAAAAACTGTTTTTT. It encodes CASSFEGLNEKLFF.

The CDR3 sequence is CASSGGQGGTEAFF. As DNA, the CDR3 is TGTGCCAGCTCAGGGGGACAGGGAGGGACTGAAGCTTTCTTT. This chain links TRBV18 with TRBJ1-1, with 9 positions matching TRBD1. The CDR3 consists of 14 residues. Germline-derived CDR1 and CDR2 are KGHSH and LQKENI. Losses at the gene ends were 5 bases for V and 5 bases for J; bases not matched to a gene: 6.

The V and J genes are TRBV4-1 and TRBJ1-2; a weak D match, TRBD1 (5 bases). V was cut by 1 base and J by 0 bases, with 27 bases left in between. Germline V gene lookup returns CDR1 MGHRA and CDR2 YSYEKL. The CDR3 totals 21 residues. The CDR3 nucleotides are TGCGCCAGCAGCCAAGTCCGCGCGTTAGGGGATCGTTCGTATTCTAACTATGGCTACACCTTC. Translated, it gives CASSQVRALGDRSYSNYGYTF.

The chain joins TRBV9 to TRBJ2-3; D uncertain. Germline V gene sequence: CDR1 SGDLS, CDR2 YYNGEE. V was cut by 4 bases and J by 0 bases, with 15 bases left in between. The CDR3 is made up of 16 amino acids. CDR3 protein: CASSLGMVRSTDTQYF. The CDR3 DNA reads TGTGCCAGCAGCCTCGGCATGGTTAGGAGCACAGATACGCAGTATTTT.

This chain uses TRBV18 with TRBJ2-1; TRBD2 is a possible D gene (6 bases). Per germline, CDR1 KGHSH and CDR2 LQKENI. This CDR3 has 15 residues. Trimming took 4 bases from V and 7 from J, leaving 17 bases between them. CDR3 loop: CASSLFGREKNEQFF. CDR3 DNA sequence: TGTGCCAGCTCACTCTTCGGGAGAGAGAAGAATGAGCAGTTCTTC.

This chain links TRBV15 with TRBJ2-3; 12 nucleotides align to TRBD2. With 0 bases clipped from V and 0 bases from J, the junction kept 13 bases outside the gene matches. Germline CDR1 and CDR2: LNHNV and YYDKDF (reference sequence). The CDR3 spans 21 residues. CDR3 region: CATSRDKLAGGPSASTDTQYF. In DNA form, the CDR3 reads TGTGCCACCAGCAGAGATAAGCTAGCGGGGGGGCCTTCGGCTAGCACAGATACGCAGTATTTT. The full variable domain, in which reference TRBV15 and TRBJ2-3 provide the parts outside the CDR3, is DAMVIQNPRYQVTQFGKPVTLSCSQTLNHNVMYWYQQKSSQAPKLLFHYYDKDFNNEADTPDNFQSRRPNTSFCFLDIRSPGLGDTAMYLCATSRDKLAGGPSASTDTQYFGPGTRLTVL.